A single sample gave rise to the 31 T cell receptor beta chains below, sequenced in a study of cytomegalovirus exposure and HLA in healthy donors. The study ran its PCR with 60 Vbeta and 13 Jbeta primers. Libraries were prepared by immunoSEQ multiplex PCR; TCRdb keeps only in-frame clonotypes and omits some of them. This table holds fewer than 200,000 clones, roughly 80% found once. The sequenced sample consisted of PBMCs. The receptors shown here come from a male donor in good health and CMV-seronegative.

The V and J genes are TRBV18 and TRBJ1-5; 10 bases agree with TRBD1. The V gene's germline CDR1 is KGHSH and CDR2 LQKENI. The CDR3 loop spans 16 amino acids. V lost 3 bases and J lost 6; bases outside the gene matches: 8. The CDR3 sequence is CASSPGQGRAGQPQHF. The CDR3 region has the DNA TGTGCCAGCTCACCGGGACAGGGGCGAGCAGGTCAGCCCCAGCATTTT.

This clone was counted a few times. The DNA for the CDR3 is TGTGCCAGCAGAAACTGGGGGGGGAATCAGCCCCAGCATTTT. Amino acids: CASRNWGGNQPQHF. This chain links TRBV5-6 with TRBJ1-5; tentative D call: TRBD1 (5 bases). The CDR3 totals 14 residues. V was clipped by 5 bases and J by 4 bases, with 13 bases between them. Germline assignment: CDR1 SGHDT and CDR2 YYEEEE.

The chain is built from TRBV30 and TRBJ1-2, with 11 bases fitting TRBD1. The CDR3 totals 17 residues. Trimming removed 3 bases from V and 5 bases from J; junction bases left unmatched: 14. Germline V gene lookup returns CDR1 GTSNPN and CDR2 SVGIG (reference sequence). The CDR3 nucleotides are TGTGCCTGGAGAGAATTCCAGGACAGGGGGCTGTCGTATGGCTACACCTTC. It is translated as CAWREFQDRGLSYGYTF.

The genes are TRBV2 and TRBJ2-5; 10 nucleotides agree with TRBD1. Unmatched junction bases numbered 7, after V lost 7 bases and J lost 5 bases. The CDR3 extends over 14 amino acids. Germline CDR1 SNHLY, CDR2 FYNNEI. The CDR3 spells CASNPGTGVETQYF. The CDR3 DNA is TGTGCCAGCAACCCCGGGACAGGGGTGGAGACCCAGTACTTC.

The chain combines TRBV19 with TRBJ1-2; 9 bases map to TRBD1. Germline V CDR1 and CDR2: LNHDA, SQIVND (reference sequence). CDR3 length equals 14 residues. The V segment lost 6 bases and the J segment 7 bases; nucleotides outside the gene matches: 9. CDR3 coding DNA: TGTGCCAGTAGCCGCACGGGGACAGGGAGTGGCTACACCTTC. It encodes CASSRTGTGSGYTF. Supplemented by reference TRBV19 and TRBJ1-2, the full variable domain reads DGGITQSPKYLFRKEGQNVTLSCEQNLNHDAMYWYRQDPGQGLRLIYYSQIVNDFQKGDIAEGYSVSREKKESFPLTVTSAQKNPTAFYLCASSRTGTGSGYTFGSGTRLTVV.

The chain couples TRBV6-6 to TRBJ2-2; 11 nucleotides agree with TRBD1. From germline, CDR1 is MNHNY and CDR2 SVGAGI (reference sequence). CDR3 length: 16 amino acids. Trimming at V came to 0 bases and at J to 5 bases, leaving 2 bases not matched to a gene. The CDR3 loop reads CASSYSGQGGTGELFF. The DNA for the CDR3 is TGTGCCAGCAGTTACTCGGGACAGGGGGGGACCGGGGAGCTGTTTTTT.

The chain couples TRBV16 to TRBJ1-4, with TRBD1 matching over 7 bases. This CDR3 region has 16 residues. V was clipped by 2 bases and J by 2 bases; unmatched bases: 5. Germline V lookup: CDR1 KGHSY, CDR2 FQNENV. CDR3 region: CASSQRDRVTNEKLFF. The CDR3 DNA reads TGTGCCAGCAGCCAACGCGACAGGGTGACTAATGAAAAACTGTTTTTT.

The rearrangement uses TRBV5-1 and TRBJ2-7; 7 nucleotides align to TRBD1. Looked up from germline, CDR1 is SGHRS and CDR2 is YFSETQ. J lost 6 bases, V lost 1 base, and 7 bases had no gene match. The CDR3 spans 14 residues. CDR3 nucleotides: TGCGCCAGCAGCTTGTTACAGGGGTTAGGCGAGCAGTACTTC. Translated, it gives CASSLLQGLGEQYF.

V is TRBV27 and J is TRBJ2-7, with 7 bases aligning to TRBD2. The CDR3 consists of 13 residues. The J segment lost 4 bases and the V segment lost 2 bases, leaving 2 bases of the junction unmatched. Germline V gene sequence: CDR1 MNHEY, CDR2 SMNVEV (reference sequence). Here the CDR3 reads CASSLTSAYEQYF. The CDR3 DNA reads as TGTGCCAGCAGTTTAACTAGCGCGTACGAGCAGTACTTC.

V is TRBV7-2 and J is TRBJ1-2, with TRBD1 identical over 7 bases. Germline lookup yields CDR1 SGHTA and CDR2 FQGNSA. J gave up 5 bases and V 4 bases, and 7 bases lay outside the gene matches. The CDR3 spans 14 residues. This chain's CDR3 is CASSSRDRNYGYTF. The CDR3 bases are TGTGCCAGCAGCTCCCGGGACAGAAATTATGGCTACACCTTC.

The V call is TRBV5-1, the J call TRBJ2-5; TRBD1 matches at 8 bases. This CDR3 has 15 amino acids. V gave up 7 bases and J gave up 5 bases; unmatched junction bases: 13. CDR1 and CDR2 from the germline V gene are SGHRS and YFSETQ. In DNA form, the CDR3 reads TGCGCCAGCGGTGTCGAGGGACAGGACTGGGAGACCCAGTACTTC. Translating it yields CASGVEGQDWETQYF. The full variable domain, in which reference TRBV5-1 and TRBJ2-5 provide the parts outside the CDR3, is KAGVTQTPRYLIKTRGQQVTLSCSPISGHRSVSWYQQTPGQGLQFLFEYFSETQRNKGNFPGRFSGRQFSNSRSEMNVSTLELGDSALYLCASGVEGQDWETQYFGPGTRLLVL.

CDR3 sequence (DNA): TGTGCCAGCGGATGGGACAACTCCTACGAGCAGTACTTC. It translates to CASGWDNSYEQYF. V is TRBV2 and J is TRBJ2-7; TRBD1 might be the D (6 bases). The CDR3 loop spans 13 amino acids. Trimming cost V 8 bases and J 0 bases, with 11 bases left between them. Germline V gives CDR1 SNHLY, CDR2 FYNNEI.

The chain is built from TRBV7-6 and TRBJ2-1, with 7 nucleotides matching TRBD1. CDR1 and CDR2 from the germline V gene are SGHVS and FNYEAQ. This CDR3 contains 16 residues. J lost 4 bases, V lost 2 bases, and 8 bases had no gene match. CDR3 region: CASSLTRDRSYNEQFF. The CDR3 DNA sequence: TGTGCCAGCAGCTTAACCCGGGACAGAAGTTACAATGAGCAGTTCTTC.

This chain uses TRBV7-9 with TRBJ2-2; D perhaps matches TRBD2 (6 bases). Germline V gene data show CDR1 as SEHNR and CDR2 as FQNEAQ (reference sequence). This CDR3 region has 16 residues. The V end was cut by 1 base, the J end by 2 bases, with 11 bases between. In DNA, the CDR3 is TGTGCCAGCAGCTTAGGGGGTAGCGGAAACACCGGGGAGCTGTTTTTT. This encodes CASSLGGSGNTGELFF.

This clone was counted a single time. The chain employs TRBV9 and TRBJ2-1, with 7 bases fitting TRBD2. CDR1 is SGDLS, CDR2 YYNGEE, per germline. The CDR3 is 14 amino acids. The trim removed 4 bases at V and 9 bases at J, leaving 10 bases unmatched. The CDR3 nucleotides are TGTGCCAGCAGCCCCCCCGGGGGGAGAGGTGAGCAGTTCTTC. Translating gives CASSPPGGRGEQFF.

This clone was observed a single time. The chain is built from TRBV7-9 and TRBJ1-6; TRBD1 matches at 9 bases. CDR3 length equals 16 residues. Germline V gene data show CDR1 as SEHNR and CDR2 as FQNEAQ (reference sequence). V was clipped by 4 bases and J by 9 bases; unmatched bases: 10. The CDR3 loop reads CASSSPRQGVFSPLHF. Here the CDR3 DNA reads TGTGCCAGCAGCTCCCCTCGACAGGGGGTTTTTTCACCCCTCCACTTT.

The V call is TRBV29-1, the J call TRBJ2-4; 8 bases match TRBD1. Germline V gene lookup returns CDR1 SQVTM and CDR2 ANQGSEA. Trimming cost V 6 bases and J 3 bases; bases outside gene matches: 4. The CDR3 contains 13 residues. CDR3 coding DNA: TGCAGCGTGGGCGGACAGGGCAAAAACATTCAGTACTTC. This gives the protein CSVGGQGKNIQYF.

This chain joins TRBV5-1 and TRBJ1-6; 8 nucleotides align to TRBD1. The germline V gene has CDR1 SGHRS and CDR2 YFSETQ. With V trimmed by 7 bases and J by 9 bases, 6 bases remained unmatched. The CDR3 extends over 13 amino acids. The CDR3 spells CASRGQGPSPLHF. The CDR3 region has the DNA TGCGCCAGCCGAGGACAGGGACCTTCACCCCTCCACTTT.

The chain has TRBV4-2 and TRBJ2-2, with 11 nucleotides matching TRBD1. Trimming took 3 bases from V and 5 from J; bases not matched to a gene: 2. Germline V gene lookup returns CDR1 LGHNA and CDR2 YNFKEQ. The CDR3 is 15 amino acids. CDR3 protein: CASSQDRGHTGELFF. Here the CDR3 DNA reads TGTGCCAGCAGCCAGGACAGGGGGCATACCGGGGAGCTGTTTTTT.

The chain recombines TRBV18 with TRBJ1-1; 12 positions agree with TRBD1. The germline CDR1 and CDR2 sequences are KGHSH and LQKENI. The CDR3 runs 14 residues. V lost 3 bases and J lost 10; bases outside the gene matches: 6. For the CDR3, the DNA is TGTGCCAGCTCACCGTCGGGACAGGGGGCGCCAGCTTTCTTT. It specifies CASSPSGQGAPAFF.

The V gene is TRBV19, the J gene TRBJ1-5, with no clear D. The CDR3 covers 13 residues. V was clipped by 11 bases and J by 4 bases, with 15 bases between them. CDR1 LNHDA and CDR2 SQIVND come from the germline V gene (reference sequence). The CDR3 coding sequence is TGTGCCGGCGGGGTAGGAAAGAATCAGCCCCAGCATTTT. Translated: CAGGVGKNQPQHF.

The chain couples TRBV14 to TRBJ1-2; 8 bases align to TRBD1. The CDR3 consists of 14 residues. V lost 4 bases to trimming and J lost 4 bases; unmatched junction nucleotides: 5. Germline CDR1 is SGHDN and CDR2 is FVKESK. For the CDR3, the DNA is TGTGCCAGCAGCCCAGGGGGCGCAGGCTATGGCTACACCTTC. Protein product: CASSPGGAGYGYTF.

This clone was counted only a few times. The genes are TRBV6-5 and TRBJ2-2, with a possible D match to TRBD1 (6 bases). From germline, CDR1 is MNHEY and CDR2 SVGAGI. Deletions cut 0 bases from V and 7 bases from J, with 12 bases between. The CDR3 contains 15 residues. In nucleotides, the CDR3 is TGTGCCAGCAGTTACTCGTACAGGGAAAACGGGGAGCTGTTTTTT. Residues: CASSYSYRENGELFF.

CDR3 region: CASSEGQRSEAFF. DNA of the CDR3: TGTGCCAGCAGTGAAGGACAGCGCTCAGAAGCTTTCTTT. The chain combines TRBV6-1 with TRBJ1-1, with a weak D call TRBD1 (5 bases). The CDR3 covers 13 residues. Germline lookup yields CDR1 MNHNS and CDR2 SASEGT. V lost 1 base, J lost 8 bases, and 11 bases lay in between.

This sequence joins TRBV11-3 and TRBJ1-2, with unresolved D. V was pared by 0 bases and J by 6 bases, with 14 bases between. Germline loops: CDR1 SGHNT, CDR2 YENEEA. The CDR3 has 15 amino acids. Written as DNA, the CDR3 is TGTGCCAGCAGCTTAGATGATAGGCAGGCCCATGGCTACACCTTC. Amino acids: CASSLDDRQAHGYTF.

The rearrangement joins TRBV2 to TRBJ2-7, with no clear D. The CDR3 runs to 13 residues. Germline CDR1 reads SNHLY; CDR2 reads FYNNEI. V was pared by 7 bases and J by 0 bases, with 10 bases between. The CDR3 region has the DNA TGTGCCAGCACCCCCCACAGCTCCTACGAGCAGTACTTC. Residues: CASTPHSSYEQYF.

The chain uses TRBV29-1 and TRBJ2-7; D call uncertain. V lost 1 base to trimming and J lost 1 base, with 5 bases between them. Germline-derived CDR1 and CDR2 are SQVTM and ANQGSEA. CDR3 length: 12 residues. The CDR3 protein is CSVEGLSYEQYF. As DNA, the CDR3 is TGCAGCGTTGAAGGGCTTTCCTACGAGCAGTACTTC.

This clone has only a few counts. The CDR3 sequence: CASSEVELAGPDTQYF. Written as DNA, the CDR3 is TGTGCCAGCAGTGAAGTTGAGCTAGCGGGGCCAGATACGCAGTATTTT. The gene calls are TRBV6-1 and TRBJ2-3; TRBD2 agrees at 9 bases. This CDR3 is 16 amino acids long. V lost 1 base to trimming and J lost 4 bases; unmatched junction nucleotides: 6. The germline gives CDR1 MNHNS, CDR2 SASEGT.

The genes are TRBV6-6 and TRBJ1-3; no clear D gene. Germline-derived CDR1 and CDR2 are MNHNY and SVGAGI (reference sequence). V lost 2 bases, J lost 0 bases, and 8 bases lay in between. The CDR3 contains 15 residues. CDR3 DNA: TGTGCCAGCAGTTACGAGGGCCGCTCTGGAAACACCATATATTTT. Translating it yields CASSYEGRSGNTIYF.

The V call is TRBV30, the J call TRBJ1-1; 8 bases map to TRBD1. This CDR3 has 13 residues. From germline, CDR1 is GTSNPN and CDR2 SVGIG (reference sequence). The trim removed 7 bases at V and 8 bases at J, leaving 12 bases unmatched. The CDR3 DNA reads TGTGCCTTTTCGGGACAGGTCCGAGGGGAAGCTTTCTTT. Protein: CAFSGQVRGEAFF.

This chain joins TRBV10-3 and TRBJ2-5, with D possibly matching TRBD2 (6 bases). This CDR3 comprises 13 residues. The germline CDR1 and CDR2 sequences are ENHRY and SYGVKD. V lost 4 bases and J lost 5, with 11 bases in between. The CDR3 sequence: CAISGGGTETQYF. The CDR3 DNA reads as TGTGCCATCAGTGGTGGGGGGACGGAGACCCAGTACTTC.